The 4 T cell receptor beta chains below come from one sample, sequenced in a study of T cell clonality in common variable immunodeficiency. Generated by immunoSEQ multiplex PCR, the TCRdb table keeps only in-frame clones and is missing some. This repertoire lists approximately 42,000 clones without singletons; around 1.5% sits in the top ten. The source material was peripheral blood mononuclear cells. The receptor set was obtained from a person aged 18 to 69 in good health.

This clone was counted at least ten times. The junction shows a germline mismatch at one end, possibly a read error. The read terminates 3 residues ahead of where the CDR3 ends, so the germline J gene completes it. J is TRBJ1-2 and V is TRBV4-2, with TRBD1 matching over 7 bases. CDR3 length: 13 residues. CDR1 and CDR2 from the germline V gene are LGHNA and YNFKEQ. CDR3 DNA (partial): TGCGCCAGCAGCTATGACAGGGAAAGTGGC. It encodes CASSYDRESG. The whole CDR3 protein is CASSYDRESGYTF.

In this sample, this clone turned up a few times. At one of its ends the junction is not consistent with the germline gene, which may arise from a read error. The sequence runs out 3 residues before the end of the CDR3; the remainder is reconstructed from the germline J gene. The chain is built from TRBV5-1 and TRBJ2-6; 11 nucleotides match TRBD2. The CDR3 has 18 residues. Germline CDR1 is SGHRS and CDR2 is YFSETQ. The CDR3 sequence: CASSPMTSGVGGASVLTF. The CDR3 DNA, read in part, is TGCGCCAGCAGCCCAATGACTAGCGGGGTCGGTGGGGCCAGCGTC.

This clone showed up many times. The CDR3 end falls 3 residues outside the read, so it is completed with the germline J gene. The chain links TRBV7-2 to TRBJ1-2, with 7 bases identical to TRBD1. This CDR3 contains 15 residues. Germline CDR1 is SGHTA and CDR2 is FQGNSA. CDR3 DNA (partial): TGTGCCAGCAGCTACCGACAGGGACATCATGGGGGC. Translated: CASSYRQGHHGG. The full CDR3 reads CASSYRQGHHGGYTF.

This clone was detected only a few times. The read stops 3 residues short of the end of the CDR3; the missing end is completed from the germline J gene. The chain joins TRBV5-1 to TRBJ2-1; 10 nucleotides align to TRBD2. Germline V gene lookup returns CDR1 SGHRS and CDR2 YFSETQ. The ends lost 4 bases at V and 2 bases at J; junction bases unmatched: 3. CDR3 length equals 15 residues. The CDR3 spells CASSPTSGPYNEQFF. Partial CDR3 DNA: TGCGCCAGCAGCCCGACTAGCGGGCCCTACAATGAG.